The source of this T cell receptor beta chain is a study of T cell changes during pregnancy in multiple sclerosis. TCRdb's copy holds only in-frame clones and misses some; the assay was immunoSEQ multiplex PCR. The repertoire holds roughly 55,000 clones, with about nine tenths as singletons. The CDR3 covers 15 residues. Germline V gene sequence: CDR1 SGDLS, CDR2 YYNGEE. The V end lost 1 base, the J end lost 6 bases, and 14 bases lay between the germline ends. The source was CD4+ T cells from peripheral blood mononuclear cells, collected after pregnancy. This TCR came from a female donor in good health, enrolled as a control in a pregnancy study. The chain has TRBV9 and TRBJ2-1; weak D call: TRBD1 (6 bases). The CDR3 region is CASSVSTGHINEQFF. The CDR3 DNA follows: TGTGCCAGCAGCGTATCAACGGGACATATCAATGAGCAGTTCTTC. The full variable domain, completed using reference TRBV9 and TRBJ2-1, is DSGVTQTPKHLITATGQRVTLRCSPRSGDLSVYWYQQSLDQGLQFLIQYYNGEERAKGNILERFSAQQFPDLHSELNLSSLELGDSALYFCASSVSTGHINEQFFGPGTRLTVL.